Listed below are T cell receptor beta chains from one sample, sequenced in a study of cytomegalovirus exposure and HLA in healthy donors. TCRdb's table, derived via immunoSEQ multiplex PCR, lists solely in-frame clones and lacks some. The sample includes some 130,000 clones, roughly 89% of them seen just once. The sequencing input was PBMCs. These TCRs come from a woman younger than 35 in good health and CMV-seronegative. CDR3s include the opening cysteine and the closing phenylalanine or tryptophan. D genes are given only for firm matches. A row's size may be missing; if present it is once, few, many or a size class.

V	D	size	J	CDR3	DNA
TRBV10-1	TRBD1	NA	TRBJ2-1	CASSWDRNNEQFF	TGCGCCAGCAGTTGGGACAGGAACAATGAGCAGTTCTTC
TRBV6-1	TRBD1	NA	TRBJ2-3	CASSVTGTSDTQYF	TGTGCCAGCAGTGTGACAGGGACATCGGATACGCAGTATTTT
TRBV25-1	NA	NA	TRBJ2-5	CASSESPSSRRGQETQYF	TGTGCCAGCAGTGAATCTCCCTCTTCGCGACGGGGCCAAGAGACCCAGTACTTC
TRBV23-1	NA	NA	TRBJ1-5	CASGLDQGRDQPQHF	TGCGCCAGCGGATTGGATCAGGGTCGGGATCAGCCCCAGCATTTT
TRBV7-9	NA	NA	TRBJ2-1	CASSFIDTGVNEQFF	TGTGCCAGCAGCTTTATTGATACCGGGGTGAATGAGCAGTTCTTC
TRBV4-1	NA	NA	TRBJ2-7	CASSQNRDEQYF	TGCGCCAGCAGCCAGAACCGGGACGAGCAGTACTTC
TRBV19	NA	NA	TRBJ2-7	CASSIGQAGYEQYF	TGTGCCAGTAGTATTGGGCAGGCGGGCTACGAGCAGTACTTC
TRBV10-2	NA	NA	TRBJ1-3	CASSPGNTIYF	TGCGCCAGCAGCCCGGGGAACACCATATATTTT
TRBV2	NA	once	TRBJ1-6	CASRLPGVSNSPLHF	TGTGCCAGCAGGTTACCAGGGGTCAGCAATTCACCCCTCCACTTT
TRBV18	NA	once	TRBJ1-5	CASSPRGRDRNQPQHF	TGTGCCAGCTCACCACGGGGGAGGGATCGCAATCAGCCCCAGCATTTT
TRBV18	NA	once	TRBJ2-2	CASSPPGREGAGELFF	TGTGCCAGCTCACCACCGGGCAGGGAAGGAGCCGGGGAGCTGTTTTTT
TRBV6-1	TRBD1	medium-sized	TRBJ2-1	CASSETGGSYNEQFF	TGTGCCAGCAGTGAGACAGGGGGCTCCTACAATGAGCAGTTCTTC
TRBV2	TRBD2	NA	TRBJ2-1	CASSGLAGPYNEQFF	TGTGCCAGCAGCGGACTAGCGGGTCCCTACAATGAGCAGTTCTTC
TRBV27	NA	NA	TRBJ2-7	CASSLGGYTPYYEQYF	TGTGCCAGCAGTTTAGGGGGCTATACCCCATACTACGAGCAGTACTTC
TRBV9	NA	NA	TRBJ2-1	CASSVTGGRFSGEQFF	TGTGCCAGCAGCGTAACCGGGGGGCGTTTTTCAGGTGAGCAGTTCTTC
TRBV2	NA	NA	TRBJ2-7	CASTFTEISYEQYF	TGTGCCAGCACCTTCACAGAAATATCCTACGAGCAGTACTTC
TRBV19	NA	NA	TRBJ1-2	CASSIGPLGPYGYTF	TGTGCCAGTAGTATTGGCCCTTTGGGGCCCTATGGCTACACCTTC
TRBV10-3	NA	NA	TRBJ1-1	CAISGRADDTEAFF	TGTGCCATCAGTGGAAGAGCGGACGACACTGAAGCTTTCTTT
TRBV2	TRBD2	NA	TRBJ2-1	CASSPLAGTYNEQFF	TGTGCCAGCAGTCCACTAGCGGGGACCTACAATGAGCAGTTCTTC
TRBV9	NA	NA	TRBJ1-3	CASSAGIAGNTIYF	TGTGCCAGCAGCGCGGGAATAGCTGGAAACACCATATATTTT
TRBV11-2	NA	NA	TRBJ1-5	CASSLGQGSNQPQHF	TGTGCCAGCAGCTTAGGGCAGGGATCGAATCAGCCCCAGCATTTT
TRBV9	TRBD1	NA	TRBJ2-7	CASSDGTDYEQYF	TGTGCCAGCAGCGATGGGACAGACTACGAGCAGTACTTC
TRBV6-1	NA	NA	TRBJ1-2	CASSESGGYYGYTF	TGTGCCAGCAGTGAAAGTGGAGGGTACTATGGCTACACCTTC
TRBV6-1	TRBD2	once	TRBJ2-3	CASSEDGGMDTQYF	TGTGCCAGCAGTGAAGACGGGGGGATGGATACGCAGTATTTT
TRBV9	NA	NA	TRBJ1-3	CASSLGSSGNTIYF	TGTGCCAGCAGCCTGGGGAGCTCTGGAAACACCATATATTTT
TRBV6-1	NA	NA	TRBJ1-2	CASSAAGHAYGYTF	TGTGCCAGCAGTGCGGCTGGACACGCCTATGGCTACACCTTC
TRBV15	TRBD1	NA	TRBJ2-3	CATSKRTGSFSDTQYF	TGTGCCACCAGCAAACGGACAGGTTCGTTCTCAGATACGCAGTATTTT
TRBV14	NA	NA	TRBJ1-2	CASSQPSQGPRYTF	TGTGCCAGCAGCCAACCGAGTCAGGGGCCGCGCTACACCTTC
TRBV5-1	TRBD2	many	TRBJ2-5	CASSLAGGQETQYF	TGCGCCAGCAGCTTAGCGGGGGGGCAAGAGACCCAGTACTTC
TRBV7-9	TRBD1	once	TRBJ2-1	CASSWDRQGMDNEQFF	TGTGCCAGCAGCTGGGACCGACAGGGGATGGACAATGAGCAGTTCTTC
TRBV5-1	TRBD1	NA	TRBJ2-7	CASSKQGGLYEQYF	TGCGCCAGCTCAAAACAGGGGGGCCTCTACGAGCAGTACTTC
TRBV7-9	TRBD2	NA	TRBJ2-7	CASSLDGREYEQYF	TGTGCCAGCAGCTTAGATGGGAGGGAATACGAGCAGTACTTC
TRBV2	NA	NA	TRBJ2-1	CASSGGVDLVHNEQFF	TGTGCCAGCAGTGGCGGGGTGGACCTAGTACACAATGAGCAGTTCTTC
TRBV7-3	TRBD1	NA	TRBJ2-1	CASSPNTGDNEQFF	TGTGCCAGCAGCCCCAATACAGGGGACAATGAGCAGTTCTTC
TRBV7-8	TRBD2	NA	TRBJ2-1	CASSSSGGAVNEQFF	TGTGCCAGCAGCTCAAGCGGGGGGGCGGTCAATGAGCAGTTCTTC
TRBV9	NA	NA	TRBJ2-3	CASSVENSYTDTQYF	TGTGCCAGCAGCGTCGAGAACAGCTACACAGATACGCAGTATTTT
TRBV7-2	TRBD2	NA	TRBJ2-1	CASSLVSSGGADEQFF	TGTGCCAGCAGCTTAGTCTCTAGCGGGGGGGCCGATGAGCAGTTCTTC
TRBV7-8	NA	NA	TRBJ2-3	CASSIRQGPSDTQYF	TGTGCCAGCAGCATACGTCAGGGTCCGAGCGATACGCAGTATTTT